This entry lists 31 T cell receptor beta chains sequenced from one sample in a study of identical twins. MiXCR was run by TCRdb on the 5' RACE reads, yielding one entry per CDR3 protein. In the table there are roughly 250,000 distinct CDR3 sequences, over 12% of which are singletons. Sequenced: memory (CD45RO+) T cells sorted from blood. Receptor source: a woman under 30 in good health.

The chain joins TRBV7-3 to TRBJ2-1; TRBD2 aligns across 12 bases. Germline V gene data show CDR1 as SGHTA and CDR2 as FQGTGA. V trimming: 5 bases; J trimming: 9 bases; junction bases outside the gene matches: 8. The CDR3 is made up of 15 amino acids. The CDR3: CASSVTSGGSGEQFF. The CDR3 nucleotides read TGTGCCAGCAGCGTCACTAGCGGGGGGAGTGGTGAGCAGTTCTTC.

The V and J genes are TRBV6-2 or TRBV6-3 and TRBJ2-3; D remains ambiguous. Germline V gene data show CDR1 as MNHEY and CDR2 as SVGEGT. The CDR3 is 14 amino acids. Between the trimmed V and J ends, which lost 6 bases and 2 bases, there was a span of 12 bases. CDR3 protein: CASRPQPDTDTQYF. The CDR3 coding sequence is TGTGCCAGCAGACCTCAGCCCGACACAGATACGCAGTATTTT.

This chain links TRBV6-6 with TRBJ2-5; TRBD2 matches 7 bases. The CDR3 runs 13 residues. The V and J ends lost 4 bases and 7 bases, in that order; junction bases with no gene match: 6. Germline V gene lookup returns CDR1 MNHNY and CDR2 SVGAGI (reference sequence). The CDR3 here is CASSSVGGGTQYF. CDR3 in DNA: TGTGCCAGCAGTTCCGTGGGCGGGGGGACCCAGTACTTC.

This chain links TRBV12-3 or TRBV12-4 with TRBJ2-5; 7 bases are shared with TRBD2. Germline trimming cut 5 bases from V and 4 bases from J; bases unmatched to any gene: 13. The CDR3 totals 16 residues. The CDR3 sequence: CASSLRLGGSGETQYF. The CDR3, as DNA: TGTGCCAGCAGTCTCCGACTCGGCGGGAGCGGAGAGACCCAGTACTTC.

CDR3 region: CASSRAGGGYNEQFF. CDR3 DNA sequence: TGTGCCAGCAGTAGGGCGGGCGGGGGGTACAATGAGCAGTTCTTC. This chain joins TRBV27 and TRBJ2-1; 8 bases line up with TRBD2. The CDR3 consists of 15 residues. V was clipped by 5 bases and J by 4 bases; unmatched bases: 7. Per germline, CDR1 MNHEY and CDR2 SMNVEV (reference sequence).

J is TRBJ2-5 and V is TRBV12-3 or TRBV12-4; tentative D call: TRBD1 (6 bases). The germline V and J ends were trimmed by 6 bases and 3 bases, with 11 bases remaining between them. The CDR3 is 13 amino acids. The CDR3 DNA reads as TGTGCCAGCAGCAATTCAGGGGAAGAGACCCAGTACTTC. It codes for CASSNSGEETQYF.

This clonotype was seen a single time. CDR3: CASSSYELAETQYF. In DNA, the CDR3 is TGTGCCAGCAGCAGCTACGAACTAGCGGAGACCCAGTACTTC. The V call is TRBV7-7, the J call TRBJ2-5, with 7 bases fitting TRBD2. Germline V gene sequence: CDR1 SSHAT, CDR2 FNYEAQ (reference sequence). The CDR3 spans 14 residues. V shed 5 bases and J 5 bases; nucleotides not matched to a gene: 8. Full variable domain (outside the CDR3, taken from reference TRBV7-7 and TRBJ2-5): GAGVSQSPRYKVTKRGQDVTLRCDPISSHATLYWYQQALGQGPEFLTYFNYEAQPDKSGLPSDRFSAERPEGSISTLTIQRTEQRDSAMYRCASSSYELAETQYFGPGTRLLVL.

This clonotype was seen many times. The chain recombines TRBV6-5 with TRBJ1-4; 11 bases align to TRBD1. CDR3 size: 15 residues. Germline CDR1 MNHEY, CDR2 SVGAGI. V shed 1 base and J 7 bases; nucleotides not matched to a gene: 2. CDR3 DNA: TGTGCCAGCAGTTACTTCGGGACAGGGGGTGAAAAACTGTTTTTT. This sequence encodes CASSYFGTGGEKLFF.

There are a few counts of this clonotype. The rearrangement links TRBV7-2 to TRBJ2-1; 7 bases match TRBD2. This CDR3 is 15 amino acids long. Germline CDR1 SGHTA, CDR2 FQGNSA. V shed 5 bases, J shed 2 bases, and the junction held 6 bases outside the gene matches. CDR3 nucleotide sequence: TGTGCCAGCAGCCGCCAGCGGGATACCTACAATGAGCAGTTCTTC. Protein sequence: CASSRQRDTYNEQFF.

The J gene is TRBJ2-5, the V gene TRBV12-3 or TRBV12-4; tentative D call: TRBD1 (6 bases). Between the trimmed V and J ends, which lost 10 bases and 5 bases, there was a span of 11 bases. CDR3 length: 11 residues. In DNA form, the CDR3 reads TGTGCCACTTCAGGGGCCGAGACCCAGTACTTC. Translated: CATSGAETQYF.

The chain employs TRBV2 and TRBJ2-3, with 7 bases lining up with TRBD1. V trimming: 8 bases; J trimming: 1 base; junction bases outside the gene matches: 6. In germline, CDR1 is SNHLY, CDR2 FYNNEI. The CDR3 runs 14 residues. The CDR3 DNA follows: TGTGCCAGCCACGACAGGGCCGGCACAGATACGCAGTATTTT. Amino acid sequence: CASHDRAGTDTQYF.

This clonotype has more than one count but fewer than ten. V is TRBV7-6 and J is TRBJ2-7; no definite D call. Trimming took off 4 bases at V and 0 bases at J, with 10 bases between the two ends. The CDR3 extends over 14 amino acids. Germline CDR1 is SGHVS and CDR2 is FNYEAQ. The DNA of the CDR3 is TGTGCCAGCAGCTCCAACCCGGACTCCTACGAGCAGTACTTC. It encodes CASSSNPDSYEQYF.

This clonotype was seen more than once but under ten times. V usage is TRBV25-1 and J usage is TRBJ2-5, with D unclear. CDR3 size: 13 residues. Germline values: CDR1 MGHDK, CDR2 SYGVNS. Between the trimmed V and J ends, which lost 2 bases and 5 bases, there was a span of 9 bases. Written as DNA, the CDR3 is TGTGCCAGCAGTGAAACCTTGAGGGAGACCCAGTACTTC. Protein product: CASSETLRETQYF.

This sequence joins TRBV18 and TRBJ1-2, with D unclear. Trimming stripped 3 bases from V and 7 bases from J, with 12 bases between. The CDR3 extends over 13 amino acids. Germline CDR1 KGHSH, CDR2 LQKENI. The CDR3 sequence: CASSPGRAGGYTF. The CDR3 DNA sequence: TGTGCCAGCTCACCGGGGAGGGCAGGTGGCTACACCTTC.

This chain uses TRBV12-3 or TRBV12-4 with TRBJ1-3; D not resolved. CDR3 length equals 13 residues. The V end lost 8 bases, the J end lost 2 bases, and 10 bases lay between the germline ends. The CDR3 DNA is TGTGCCAGCCGGCCCTCGCCTGGAAACACCATATATTTT. This encodes CASRPSPGNTIYF.

This clonotype was detected many times. The V call is TRBV14, the J call TRBJ1-5; TRBD1 matches at 7 bases. There are 15 residues in the CDR3. Per germline, CDR1 SGHDN and CDR2 FVKESK. The V gene end was trimmed by 3 bases and the J gene end by 4 bases; junction bases not matched to a gene: 6. Here the CDR3 reads CASSQFRDRNQPQHF. The CDR3 DNA is TGTGCCAGCAGCCAGTTCCGGGACAGAAATCAGCCCCAGCATTTT. Filled out from reference TRBV14 and TRBJ1-5, the complete variable domain reads EAGVTQFPSHSVIEKGQTVTLRCDPISGHDNLYWYRRVMGKEIKFLLHFVKESKQDESGMPNNRFLAERTGGTYSTLKVQPAELEDSGVYFCASSQFRDRNQPQHFGDGTRLSIL.

This clonotype was detected a few times. The V and J genes are TRBV3-1 and TRBJ1-1; a weak D match, TRBD1 (5 bases). The CDR3 extends over 14 amino acids. The V and J ends lost 4 bases and 0 bases respectively, with 9 bases between them. CDR1 is LGHDT and CDR2 is YNNKEL in the germline V gene (reference sequence). CDR3 loop: CASSRAGLNTEAFF. The CDR3 DNA reads TGTGCCAGCAGCCGTGCAGGGCTGAACACTGAAGCTTTCTTT.

This clonotype was counted many times. As DNA, the CDR3 is TGTGCCAGCCAGGGGACCCACTCCAATGAGCAGTTCTTC. Encoded protein: CASQGTHSNEQFF. The V call is TRBV2, the J call TRBJ2-1; the D gene is possibly TRBD1 (6 bases). The CDR3 runs to 13 residues. The germline V gene encodes CDR1 SNHLY and CDR2 FYNNEI. V lost 8 bases to trimming and J lost 6 bases, with 14 bases between them.

This clonotype showed up just a few times. The rearrangement joins TRBV12-3 or TRBV12-4 to TRBJ2-7; 7 nucleotides line up with TRBD2. V lost 1 base to trimming and J lost 5 bases; unmatched junction nucleotides: 8. The CDR3 is made up of 15 amino acids. CDR3 DNA: TGTGCCAGCAGTTTAGGGGGGGGTCATCCCAACGAGCAGTACTTC. The encoded protein is CASSLGGGHPNEQYF.

CDR3 region: CASSHPGVGGELFF. In DNA form, the CDR3 reads TGCGCCAGCAGCCACCCAGGGGTGGGCGGGGAGCTGTTTTTT. This chain joins TRBV4-1 and TRBJ2-2; perhaps TRBD1 as D (6 bases). Germline V gene lookup returns CDR1 MGHRA and CDR2 YSYEKL. The CDR3 is made up of 14 amino acids. V lost 3 bases, J lost 7 bases, and 12 bases lay in between.

The chain has TRBV9 and TRBJ1-5; TRBD1 is a possible D gene (6 bases). The V gene's germline CDR1 is SGDLS and CDR2 YYNGEE. V was cut by 0 bases and J by 0 bases, with 7 bases left in between. This CDR3 is 15 amino acids long. The CDR3: CASSVGGHSNQPQHF. The CDR3 region has the DNA TGTGCCAGCAGCGTAGGGGGACATAGCAATCAGCCCCAGCATTTT.

This sequence joins TRBV20-1 and TRBJ2-1; D may correspond to TRBD1 or TRBD2 (6 bases each). V dropped 2 bases and J dropped 4 bases, with 9 bases sitting between them. Looked up from germline, CDR1 is DFQATT and CDR2 is SNEGSKA (reference sequence). The CDR3 has 13 amino acids. CDR3 region: CSARRGVYNEQFF. The CDR3 DNA reads as TGCAGTGCTAGAAGGGGGGTTTACAATGAGCAGTTCTTC.

V is TRBV29-1 and J is TRBJ1-2; 7 nucleotides match TRBD1. V was clipped by 7 bases and J by 0 bases; unmatched bases: 2. The CDR3 totals 12 residues. CDR1 is SQVTM and CDR2 is ANQGSEA in the germline V gene. The CDR3 sequence is CSADRANYGYTF. The DNA of the CDR3 is TGCAGCGCAGACAGGGCTAACTATGGCTACACCTTC.

This clonotype was detected ten times or more. The chain carries TRBV7-9 and TRBJ1-6; D ambiguous. The CDR3 is made up of 13 amino acids. V lost 1 base to trimming and J lost 10 bases, with 8 bases between them. Germline V gene sequence: CDR1 SEHNR, CDR2 FQNEAQ (reference sequence). The CDR3 spells CASSLELGSPLHF. In DNA form, the CDR3 reads TGTGCCAGCAGCTTAGAACTTGGCTCACCCCTCCACTTT.

This rearrangement joins TRBV18 to TRBJ1-5; perhaps TRBD1 as D (6 bases). V was pared by 0 bases and J by 6 bases, with 12 bases between. CDR3 length: 15 residues. Per germline, CDR1 KGHSH and CDR2 LQKENI. CDR3 DNA sequence: TGTGCCAGCTCACCACCGAACCAGGGGACTCAGCCCCAGCATTTT. Translation: CASSPPNQGTQPQHF.

CDR3 nucleotide sequence: TGTGCCAGCAGCTTAGACCCCCCCGGGGAGCTGTTTTTT. Translation gives CASSLDPPGELFF. The chain carries TRBV11-2 and TRBJ2-2, with D uncertain. This CDR3 has 13 residues. Germline V gene lookup returns CDR1 SGHAT and CDR2 FQNNGV. V was trimmed by 0 bases and J by 6 bases, leaving 5 bases between them.

V is TRBV24-1 and J is TRBJ2-1, with D perhaps matching TRBD1 (6 bases). V lost 3 bases and J lost 1, with 9 bases in between. There are 15 residues in the CDR3. Germline-derived CDR1 and CDR2 are KGHDR and SFDVKD. CDR3 DNA: TGTGCCACCAGTGATCCGGACAGTTCCTACAATGAGCAGTTCTTC. The encoded protein is CATSDPDSSYNEQFF.

In this sample, this clonotype turned up a few times. V usage is TRBV18 and J usage is TRBJ2-3, with 8 nucleotides matching TRBD1. CDR3 length: 15 residues. With 3 bases clipped from V and 4 bases from J, the junction kept 6 bases outside the gene matches. Germline loops: CDR1 KGHSH, CDR2 LQKENI. CDR3 loop: CASSPSGGRADTQYF. Written as DNA, the CDR3 is TGTGCCAGCTCACCTTCAGGGGGCCGTGCAGATACGCAGTATTTT.

The CDR3 DNA reads TGTGCCAGCAGCCCCCACAGGGGCTCAGATACGCAGTATTTT. Translated: CASSPHRGSDTQYF. This sequence joins TRBV11-1 and TRBJ2-3; TRBD1 matches at 7 bases. From germline, CDR1 is SGHAT and CDR2 FQDESV (reference sequence). V lost 5 bases to trimming and J lost 4 bases; unmatched junction nucleotides: 6. CDR3 length: 14 residues.

The rearrangement joins TRBV20-1 to TRBJ2-7; 9 bases fit TRBD1. There are 13 residues in the CDR3. Germline V lookup: CDR1 DFQATT, CDR2 SNEGSKA (reference sequence). Trimming removed 3 bases from V and 5 bases from J; junction bases left unmatched: 5. DNA of the CDR3: TGCAGTGCTAGTTCGGGACAGGGCGACGAGCAGTACTTC. Translation gives CSASSGQGDEQYF.

There are a few counts of this clonotype. The CDR3 DNA is TGCGCCAGCAGCTCCCCCACAGATACGCAGTATTTT. Its translation is CASSSPTDTQYF. J is TRBJ2-3 and V is TRBV5-1; D is uncertain. The CDR3 spans 12 residues. The germline V gene encodes CDR1 SGHRS and CDR2 YFSETQ. V shed 3 bases and J shed 2 bases, with 4 bases lying between them.